These 32 T cell receptor beta chains were sequenced from one sample in a study of blood T cell repertoires in COVID-19. Some clones are missing from TCRdb's copy, which holds only in-frame ones; the method was immunoSEQ multiplex PCR. The table shows 80,000 to 100,000 clones, with about 90% occurring only once. Sequencing input: peripheral blood. These receptors were collected from a human donor with active COVID-19. The donor label of this sample is uncertain.

A few counts support this clone. The chain employs TRBV6-4 and TRBJ2-1; 11 nucleotides match TRBD2. The V segment lost 3 bases and the J segment 2 bases; nucleotides outside the gene matches: 0. Germline lookup yields CDR1 MRHNA and CDR2 SNTAGT. The CDR3 contains 15 residues. In DNA form, the CDR3 reads TGTGCCAGCAGTGATAGCGGGGGGGCCTACAATGAGCAGTTCTTC. This translates into CASSDSGGAYNEQFF.

In its sample, this clone was seen once. This CDR3 reads CATSREPGQQAFF. The CDR3 nucleotides are TGTGCCACCAGCAGGGAACCGGGACAGCAAGCTTTCTTT. The chain has TRBV15 and TRBJ1-1, with 7 bases matching TRBD1. CDR1 is LNHNV and CDR2 is YYDKDF in the germline V gene (reference sequence). The trim removed 3 bases at V and 9 bases at J, leaving 7 bases unmatched. The CDR3 spans 13 residues.

The count of this clone is one. The genes are TRBV7-9 and TRBJ1-2, with TRBD1 identical over 11 bases. V shed 7 bases, J shed 1 base, and the junction held 5 bases outside the gene matches. This CDR3 spans 15 amino acids. CDR1 SEHNR and CDR2 FQNEAQ come from the germline V gene (reference sequence). The DNA of the CDR3 is TGTGCCAGCACTGGGACAGGGGGAATTAACTATGGCTACACCTTC. Amino acid sequence: CASTGTGGINYGYTF.

The chain has TRBV7-9 and TRBJ1-4; 8 nucleotides align to TRBD1. Germline V gives CDR1 SEHNR, CDR2 FQNEAQ (reference sequence). Unmatched junction bases numbered 9, after V lost 5 bases and J lost 7 bases. This CDR3 is 15 amino acids long. CDR3 nucleotide sequence: TGTGCCAGCAGCCCGCGGACAGGGTCGGGTGAAAAACTGTTTTTT. Translated, it gives CASSPRTGSGEKLFF. The entire variable domain, with the rest obtained from reference TRBV7-9 and TRBJ1-4, is as follows: DTGVSQNPRHKITKRGQNVTFRCDPISEHNRLYWYRQTLGQGPEFLTYFQNEAQLEKSRLLSDRFSAERPKGSFSTLEIQRTEQGDSAMYLCASSPRTGSGEKLFFGSGTQLSVL.

This clone was found once. DNA of the CDR3: TGCGCCAGCAGCTTGGAGCCGGACACCGGGGAGCTGTTTTTT. This translates into CASSLEPDTGELFF. The rearrangement links TRBV5-1 to TRBJ2-2, with unresolved D. The CDR3 totals 14 residues. Germline-derived CDR1 and CDR2 are SGHRS and YFSETQ. V lost 0 bases, J lost 3 bases, and 6 bases lay in between.

The rearrangement links TRBV9 to TRBJ1-4; perhaps TRBD1 as D (5 bases). This CDR3 region has 17 residues. Trimming took off 0 bases at V and 7 bases at J, with 19 bases between the two ends. Per the germline V gene, CDR1 is SGDLS and CDR2 is YYNGEE. The CDR3 sequence: CASSVGQGEIGSEKLFF. The CDR3 bases are TGTGCCAGCAGCGTAGGGCAGGGAGAGATCGGGAGTGAAAAACTGTTTTTT.

The rearrangement joins TRBV9 to TRBJ1-4, with D unclear. Trimming cost V 3 bases and J 3 bases, with 9 bases left between them. Germline V gene sequence: CDR1 SGDLS, CDR2 YYNGEE. The CDR3 runs 14 residues. CDR3 sequence (DNA): TGTGCCAGCAGCGCGGGAGCATCTAATGAAAAACTGTTTTTT. This sequence encodes CASSAGASNEKLFF. Together with reference TRBV9 and TRBJ1-4, the CDR3 gives the full variable domain: DSGVTQTPKHLITATGQRVTLRCSPRSGDLSVYWYQQSLDQGLQFLIQYYNGEERAKGNILERFSAQQFPDLHSELNLSSLELGDSALYFCASSAGASNEKLFFGSGTQLSVL.

The chain combines TRBV2 with TRBJ2-1, with 10 bases matching TRBD2. V lost 8 bases, J lost 3 bases, and 4 bases stayed unmatched. The CDR3 runs to 14 residues. The germline V gene has CDR1 SNHLY and CDR2 FYNNEI. The CDR3 loop reads CASQRGGNYNEQFF. The CDR3, as DNA: TGTGCCAGCCAGCGGGGGGGAAACTACAATGAGCAGTTCTTC.

This sequence joins TRBV7-9 and TRBJ2-3; TRBD2 might be the D (5 bases). The ends were cut back, 4 bases at V and 5 bases at J, with 7 bases in the middle. The CDR3 contains 12 residues. Germline loops: CDR1 SEHNR, CDR2 FQNEAQ (reference sequence). For the CDR3, the DNA is TGTGCCAGCAGCTCAAGCGGAGATACGCAGTATTTT. This codes for CASSSSGDTQYF.

The chain carries TRBV6-6 and TRBJ2-5, with D possibly being TRBD1 (5 bases). The germline gives CDR1 MNHNY, CDR2 SVGAGI (reference sequence). The length of the CDR3 is 12 residues. With 7 bases removed from V and 5 bases from J, the gap between germline ends came to 11 bases. The CDR3 here is CASTAGFETQYF. As DNA, the CDR3 is TGTGCCAGCACTGCAGGGTTCGAGACCCAGTACTTC.

V gene TRBV18 combines with J gene TRBJ2-7; 13 nucleotides align to TRBD2. Germline trimming cut 3 bases from V and 0 bases from J; bases unmatched to any gene: 8. This CDR3 spans 18 amino acids. Germline CDR1 is KGHSH and CDR2 is LQKENI. This CDR3 is CASSPLRTSGGPSYEQYF. The CDR3 bases are TGTGCCAGCTCACCCCTTCGGACTAGCGGGGGCCCCTCCTACGAGCAGTACTTC.

V and J are TRBV7-9 and TRBJ2-7; tentative D call: TRBD1 (6 bases). Trimming stripped 3 bases from V and 4 bases from J, with 7 bases between. The germline CDR1 and CDR2 sequences are SEHNR and FQNEAQ (reference sequence). This CDR3 region has 12 residues. The CDR3 nucleotides are TGTGCCAGCAGCTTGCAGGGGTACGAGCAGTACTTC. Protein product: CASSLQGYEQYF.

This CDR3 is CASSHTTSTDTQYF. In DNA form, the CDR3 reads TGCGCCAGCAGCCATACTACCAGCACAGATACGCAGTATTTT. The chain joins TRBV5-1 to TRBJ2-3; D is unresolved. Germline CDR1 reads SGHRS; CDR2 reads YFSETQ. The V and J ends lost 4 bases and 0 bases respectively, with 9 bases between them. The CDR3 extends over 14 amino acids.

This rearrangement joins TRBV10-3 to TRBJ2-1, with 9 bases lining up with TRBD2. This CDR3 is built from 17 residues. V lost 6 bases and J lost 3; bases outside the gene matches: 12. Germline V gene data show CDR1 as ENHRY and CDR2 as SYGVKD. CDR3 sequence reads: CAISPMDLAGRYNEQFF. CDR3 in DNA: TGTGCCATCAGCCCTATGGATCTAGCGGGGCGCTACAATGAGCAGTTCTTC.

The chain joins TRBV27 to TRBJ1-1; perhaps TRBD1 as D (5 bases). The CDR3 has 15 residues. Trimming cost V 1 base and J 4 bases, with 13 bases left between them. Germline V gene lookup returns CDR1 MNHEY and CDR2 SMNVEV (reference sequence). The CDR3 spells CASSLLRGGATEAFF. CDR3 sequence (DNA): TGTGCCAGCAGTTTATTGAGAGGAGGGGCCACTGAAGCTTTCTTT.

This clone was seen a single time. V gene TRBV24-1 combines with J gene TRBJ2-2, with TRBD1 identical over 11 bases. The J segment lost 5 bases and the V segment lost 4 bases, leaving 5 bases of the junction unmatched. There are 16 residues in the CDR3. Germline V gives CDR1 KGHDR, CDR2 SFDVKD. The CDR3 spells CATSDPDRGQTGELFF. The CDR3 DNA sequence: TGTGCCACCAGTGACCCGGACAGGGGGCAAACCGGGGAGCTGTTTTTT.

V gene TRBV6-1 combines with J gene TRBJ1-3; a possible D gene is TRBD1 (6 bases). CDR1 is MNHNS and CDR2 is SASEGT in the germline V gene. The CDR3 spans 17 residues. V lost 4 bases and J lost 0, with 16 bases in between. CDR3 protein: CASSAYRALSSGNTIYF. The CDR3 DNA reads as TGTGCCAGCAGTGCCTACAGGGCCCTCAGCTCTGGAAACACCATATATTTT.

The chain is built from TRBV18 and TRBJ2-7; TRBD2 matches at 8 bases. V lost 3 bases, J lost 1 base, and 8 bases stayed unmatched. CDR1 and CDR2 from the germline V gene are KGHSH and LQKENI. The CDR3 extends over 16 amino acids. The CDR3 loop is CASSPLERGQSYEQYF. CDR3 DNA: TGTGCCAGCTCACCCCTAGAGCGGGGGCAATCCTACGAGCAGTACTTC. The whole variable domain, filled in from reference TRBV18 and TRBJ2-7, reads NAGVMQNPRHLVRRRGQEARLRCSPMKGHSHVYWYRQLPEEGLKFMVYLQKENIIDESGMPKERFSAEFPKEGPSILRIQQVVRGDSAAYFCASSPLERGQSYEQYFGPGTRLTVT.

This clone came up a few times. The rearrangement uses TRBV29-1 and TRBJ2-2; D possibly corresponds to TRBD2 (5 bases). The CDR3 sequence is 15 residues long. V was clipped by 7 bases and J by 5 bases, with 20 bases between them. Germline CDR1 reads SQVTM; CDR2 reads ANQGSEA. CDR3 DNA: TGCAGCGCCATGATCCCACGGGGTAATACCGGGGAGCTGTTTTTT. Protein sequence: CSAMIPRGNTGELFF.

The chain employs TRBV12-3 or TRBV12-4 and TRBJ1-2, with 7 bases aligning to TRBD1. V trimming: 4 bases; J trimming: 4 bases; junction bases outside the gene matches: 3. The CDR3 runs 13 residues. The chain's CDR3 is CASSSTGAYGYTF. The CDR3 bases are TGTGCCAGCAGTTCTACAGGGGCCTATGGCTACACCTTC.

The gene calls are TRBV28 and TRBJ2-7, with D possibly being TRBD2 (5 bases). Trimming removed 6 bases from V and 7 bases from J, with 10 bases in between. From germline, CDR1 is MDHEN and CDR2 SYDVKM. The CDR3 length is 11 residues. The CDR3 protein is CASRSPGEQYF. CDR3 coding DNA: TGTGCCAGCAGATCGCCGGGAGAGCAGTACTTC. Together with reference TRBV28 and TRBJ2-7, the CDR3 gives the full variable domain: DVKVTQSSRYLVKRTGEKVFLECVQDMDHENMFWYRQDPGLGLRLIYFSYDVKMKEKGDIPEGYSVSREKKERFSLILESASTNQTSMYLCASRSPGEQYFGPGTRLTVT.

This chain links TRBV11-2 with TRBJ1-2; 7 nucleotides line up with TRBD1. The CDR3 runs to 14 residues. CDR1 SGHAT and CDR2 FQNNGV come from the germline V gene. Trimming at V came to 6 bases and at J to 5 bases, leaving 9 bases not matched to a gene. The CDR3 region has the DNA TGTGCCAGCAGTTTTTCCGGGACAGCTTATGGCTACACCTTC. Amino acid sequence: CASSFSGTAYGYTF.

The CDR3 DNA reads TGTGCCAGTAGTAGCCGGACTGACTCCTACGAGCAGTACTTC. Translating gives CASSSRTDSYEQYF. V gene TRBV19 combines with J gene TRBJ2-7, with TRBD2 as a possible D gene (5 bases). CDR1 LNHDA and CDR2 SQIVND come from the germline V gene (reference sequence). Trimming pared 4 bases from V and 0 bases from J, leaving 10 bases between. The CDR3 has 14 amino acids.

This chain connects TRBV5-4 to TRBJ2-7, with TRBD2 identical over 7 bases. This CDR3 is built from 15 residues. CDR1 and CDR2 from the germline V gene are SGHNT and YYREEE (reference sequence). Trimming took 4 bases from V and 2 from J; bases not matched to a gene: 9. The CDR3 region has the DNA TGTGCCAGCAGCCTGGAGCGGGGTGAAACCTACGAGCAGTACTTC. Its translation: CASSLERGETYEQYF.

This clone was counted only a few times. CDR3 protein: CASSKDRGPDSPLHF. The CDR3, as DNA: TGTGCCAGCAGCAAGGACAGGGGGCCCGATTCACCCCTCCACTTT. The chain links TRBV6-5 to TRBJ1-6; TRBD1 agrees at 11 bases. CDR1 MNHEY and CDR2 SVGAGI come from the germline V gene. With 6 bases clipped from V and 8 bases from J, the junction kept 6 bases outside the gene matches. There are 15 residues in the CDR3.

The chain joins TRBV2 to TRBJ2-3; TRBD1 is a possible D gene (6 bases). Germline V gene data show CDR1 as SNHLY and CDR2 as FYNNEI. This CDR3 spans 16 amino acids. V was cut by 1 base and J by 4 bases, with 15 bases left in between. The DNA for the CDR3 is TGTGCCAGCAGTGAAGACAGGGTCCAAGGAGCAGATACGCAGTATTTT. It is translated as CASSEDRVQGADTQYF.

The chain couples TRBV3-1 (or the pseudogene TRBV3-2) to TRBJ2-2; TRBD2 is a possible D gene (6 bases). The CDR3 covers 16 residues. Germline V lookup: CDR1 LGHDT, CDR2 YNNKEL (reference sequence). V gave up 3 bases and J gave up 0 bases, with 11 bases separating them. Written as DNA, the CDR3 is TGTGCCAGCAGCCAGGCAGCTAGCGCGAACACCGGGGAGCTGTTTTTT. Encoded protein: CASSQAASANTGELFF.

The J gene is TRBJ2-3, the V gene TRBV10-1, with 11 bases fitting TRBD2. Unmatched junction bases numbered 4, after V lost 8 bases and J lost 6 bases. The length of the CDR3 is 13 residues. CDR1 is WNHNN and CDR2 is SYGVQD in the germline V gene (reference sequence). The CDR3 protein is CASAASGRDTQYF. CDR3 bases: TGCGCCAGCGCGGCTAGCGGGAGGGATACGCAGTATTTT.

This clone was found once. The chain recombines TRBV7-8 with TRBJ2-1, with D possibly matching TRBD2 (5 bases). Germline assignment: CDR1 SGHVS and CDR2 FQNEAQ. The CDR3 sequence is 16 residues long. Trimming stripped 4 bases from V and 9 bases from J, with 22 bases between. The CDR3 DNA reads as TGTGCCAGCAGCTCAACCCGGGATCTCCCCCGCGGTGAGCAGTTCTTC. Translating it yields CASSSTRDLPRGEQFF.

J is TRBJ1-1 and V is TRBV5-6; D not resolved. The CDR3 spans 15 residues. Germline V gene sequence: CDR1 SGHDT, CDR2 YYEEEE. Between the trimmed V and J ends, which lost 4 bases and 1 base, there was a span of 14 bases. The CDR3 bases are TGTGCCAGCAGCCTCCCCGGGAGATCGAACACTGAAGCTTTCTTT. It codes for CASSLPGRSNTEAFF.

The chain employs TRBV6-5 and TRBJ1-2, with TRBD1 matching 8 bases. The germline gives CDR1 MNHEY, CDR2 SVGAGI. The CDR3 loop spans 14 amino acids. V shed 5 bases and J 8 bases; nucleotides not matched to a gene: 10. This CDR3 reads CASSRGQGAYGYTF. The CDR3 DNA reads TGTGCCAGCAGTCGAGGACAGGGAGCCTACGGCTACACCTTC.

This clone is a singleton in its sample. This rearrangement joins TRBV5-1 to TRBJ2-7, with TRBD2 matching 10 bases. V shed 0 bases and J 0 bases; nucleotides not matched to a gene: 3. The CDR3 contains 16 residues. The germline V gene has CDR1 SGHRS and CDR2 YFSETQ. The CDR3: CASSLGSGGTSYEQYF. CDR3 in DNA: TGCGCCAGCAGCTTGGGTAGCGGGGGGACCTCCTACGAGCAGTACTTC.